This passage covers 5 T cell receptor beta chains from one sample sequenced in a study of identical twins. TCRdb analysed the 5' RACE reads with MiXCR anew, one entry per CDR3 protein. The sample consists of about 500,000 distinct CDR3 sequences, around 15% of them appearing once. Another study also made use of these data, one on yellow fever vaccine responses in identical twins.

Input material: CD4+ T cells sorted from blood. The source is a young woman in good health.

This clonotype has just a few counts. The rearrangement links TRBV29-1 to TRBJ2-4; TRBD1 matches at 7 bases. From germline, CDR1 is SQVTM and CDR2 ANQGSEA. The J segment lost 9 bases and the V segment lost 7 bases, leaving 12 bases of the junction unmatched. This CDR3 has 13 amino acids. CDR3 nucleotides: TGCAGCGCCCGACAGGGACAAGGCAGCATTCAGTACTTC. It codes for CSARQGQGSIQYF. The full variable domain, rest sourced from reference TRBV29-1 and TRBJ2-4, is SAVISQKPSRDICQRGTSLTIQCQVDSQVTMMFWYRQQPGQSLTLIATANQGSEATYESGFVIDKFPISRPNLTFSTLTVSNMSPEDSSIYLCSARQGQGSIQYFGAGTRLSVL.

There are a few counts of this clonotype. The rearrangement links TRBV3-1 to TRBJ2-1; 12 bases are a match to TRBD2. CDR1 and CDR2 from the germline V gene are LGHDT and YNNKEL (reference sequence). The CDR3 covers 14 residues. V was pared by 1 base and J by 13 bases, with 5 bases of the junction left unmatched. The CDR3 coding sequence is TGTGCCAGCAGCCAAGGTACTAGCGGGGGGACTCAGTTCTTC. Protein: CASSQGTSGGTQFF.

In this sample, this clonotype turned up many times. This chain links TRBV5-1 with TRBJ2-5; D perhaps matches TRBD2 (5 bases). The ends were cut back, 2 bases at V and 1 base at J, with 12 bases in the middle. The CDR3 totals 15 residues. CDR1 is SGHRS, CDR2 YFSETQ, per germline. The CDR3 DNA follows: TGCGCCAGCAGCTTTGGGATACTAGGCCAAGAGACCCAGTACTTC. Its translation is CASSFGILGQETQYF.

The rearrangement joins TRBV3-1 to TRBJ1-6; the D is unclear. CDR3 size: 14 residues. V was pared by 0 bases and J by 8 bases, with 8 bases between. CDR1 and CDR2 from the germline V gene are LGHDT and YNNKEL (reference sequence). In nucleotides, the CDR3 is TGTGCCAGCAGCCAAGATACGGATTATTCACCCCTCCACTTT. Translation gives CASSQDTDYSPLHF.

This clonotype was seen many times. The rearrangement links TRBV10-3 to TRBJ2-7, with TRBD1 matching over 10 bases. V was clipped by 6 bases and J by 5 bases; unmatched bases: 7. In germline, CDR1 is ENHRY, CDR2 SYGVKD. CDR3 length equals 14 residues. CDR3 DNA sequence: TGTGCCATCAGGCCGGGACAGGGGCAGAACGAGCAGTACTTC. It is translated as CAIRPGQGQNEQYF.